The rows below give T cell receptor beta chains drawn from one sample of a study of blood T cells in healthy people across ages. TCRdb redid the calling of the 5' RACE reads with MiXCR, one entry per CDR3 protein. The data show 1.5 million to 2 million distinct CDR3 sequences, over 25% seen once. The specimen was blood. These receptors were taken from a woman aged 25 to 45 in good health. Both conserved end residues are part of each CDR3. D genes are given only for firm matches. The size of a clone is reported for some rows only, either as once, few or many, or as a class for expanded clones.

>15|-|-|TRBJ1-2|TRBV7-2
TGTGCCAGCAGCTTGGCCCACTCGGCAAACTATGGCTACACCTTC
CASSLAHSANYGYTF
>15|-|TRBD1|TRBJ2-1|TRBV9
TGTGCCAGCAGCGTAGGAGGGGGCTTGCCGAATGAGCAGTTCTTC
CASSVGGGLPNEQFF
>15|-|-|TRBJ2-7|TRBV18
TGTGCCAGCTCACCTGGGAAAGAGGCAGGGGACGAGCAGTACTTC
CASSPGKEAGDEQYF
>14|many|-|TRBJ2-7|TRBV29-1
TGCAGCGTTGAAAGGCGCGAGGCGCCCTACGAGCAGTACTTC
CSVERREAPYEQYF
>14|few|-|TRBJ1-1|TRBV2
TGTGCCAGCGCCCCTCAGGACAGCAGGACTGAAGCTTTCTTT
CASAPQDSRTEAFF
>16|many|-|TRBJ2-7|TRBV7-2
TGTGCCAGCAGCTCTTATGGGGGGACTGGTTTAGGAGAGCAGTACTTC
CASSSYGGTGLGEQYF
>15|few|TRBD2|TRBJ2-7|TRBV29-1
TGCAGCGCTGGGACTAGCGGGAGTGGTAGGTACGAGCAGTACTTC
CSAGTSGSGRYEQYF
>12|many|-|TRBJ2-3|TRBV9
TGTGCCAGCAGCGTAGAAGGGAACACGCAGTATTTT
CASSVEGNTQYF
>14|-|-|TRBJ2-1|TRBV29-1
TGCAGCGTCGGAAGCGAGAAGGGCTACAATGAGCAGTTCTTC
CSVGSEKGYNEQFF
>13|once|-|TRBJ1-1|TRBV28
TGTGCCGGCAGTTCGGGAGGTCTGACTGAAGCTTTCTTT
CAGSSGGLTEAFF
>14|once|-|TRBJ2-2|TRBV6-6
TGTGCCAGCAGTTCGAGTATGGCCACCGGGGAGCTGTTTTTT
CASSSSMATGELFF
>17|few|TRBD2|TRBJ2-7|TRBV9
TGTGCCAGCAACGGAGGGACTAGCGGGTCATCGATTCGGGAGCAGTACTTC
CASNGGTSGSSIREQYF
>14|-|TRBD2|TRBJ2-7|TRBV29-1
TGCAGCGTCCGCGGGACTAACAACATGCACGAGCAGTACTTC
CSVRGTNNMHEQYF
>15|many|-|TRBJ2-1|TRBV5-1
TGCGCCAGCAGCTTGGATACCCCAGGGGCCAATGAGCAGTTCTTC
CASSLDTPGANEQFF
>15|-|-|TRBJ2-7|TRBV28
TGTGCCGGCAGTCCCCGTACTGGTAAGATACGAGTGCAGTACTTC
CAGSPRTGKIRVQYF
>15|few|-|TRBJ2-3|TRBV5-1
TGCGCCAGCAACCCCCAGGACCCCGGCACAGATACGCAGTATTTT
CASNPQDPGTDTQYF
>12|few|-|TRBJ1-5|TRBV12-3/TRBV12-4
TGTGCCAGCACCCGGAACAATCAGCCCCAGCATTTT
CASTRNNQPQHF
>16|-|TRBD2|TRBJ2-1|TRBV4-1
TGCGCCAGCAGCCAGAGCAGCGGGGGGGCGGGGAATGAGCAGTTCTTC
CASSQSSGGAGNEQFF
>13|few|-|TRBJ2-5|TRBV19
TGTGCCAGTAGAATGAACAGTCAAGAGACCCAGTACTTC
CASRMNSQETQYF
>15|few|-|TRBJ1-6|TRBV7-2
TGTGCCAGCAGCCTGGAGGGGACATTGACGATACCCCTCCACTTT
CASSLEGTLTIPLHF
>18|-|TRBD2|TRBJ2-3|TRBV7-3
TGTGCCAGCAGCTTAAGGGCGCCTAGCGGGGGAATAACAGATACGCAGTATTTT
CASSLRAPSGGITDTQYF
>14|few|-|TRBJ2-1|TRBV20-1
TGCAGTGCCCTCGAGGGCAGCTCCTACAATGAGCAGTTCTTC
CSALEGSSYNEQFF
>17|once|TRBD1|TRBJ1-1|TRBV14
TGTGCCAGCAGCCAACTGACGGGACAGGGATCGAACACTGAAGCTTTCTTT
CASSQLTGQGSNTEAFF
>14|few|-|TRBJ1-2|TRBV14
TGTGCCAGCAGCCAACAAGCCCTTGGCTATGGCTACACCTTC
CASSQQALGYGYTF
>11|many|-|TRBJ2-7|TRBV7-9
TGTGCCAGCAACTCGGGCGGCGAGCAGTACTTC
CASNSGGEQYF
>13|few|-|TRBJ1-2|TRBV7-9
TGTGCCAGCAGCCAAAGCCGGCAGTCACTCTACACCTTC
CASSQSRQSLYTF
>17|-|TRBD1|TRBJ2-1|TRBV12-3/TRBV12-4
TGTGCCAGCAGTTCAAACCCCGGGACAGCGTCCTACAATGAGCAGTTCTTC
CASSSNPGTASYNEQFF
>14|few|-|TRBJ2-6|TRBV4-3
TGCGCCAGCAGCCAACCCTCTGGGGCCAACGTCCTGGCTTTC
CASSQPSGANVLAF
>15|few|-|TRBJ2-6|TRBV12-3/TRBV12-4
TGTGCCAGCAGTCCAATCTTCCCTGGGGCCAACGTCCTGACTTTC
CASSPIFPGANVLTF
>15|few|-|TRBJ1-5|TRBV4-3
TGCGCCAGCAGCCAAGATCTGGGGGATGGTCAGCCCCAGCATTTT
CASSQDLGDGQPQHF
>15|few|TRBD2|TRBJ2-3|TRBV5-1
TGCGCCGGTGTATTGGGGACTAGTGACACAGATACGCAGTATTTT
CAGVLGTSDTDTQYF
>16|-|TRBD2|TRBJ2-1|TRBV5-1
TGCGCCAGCAGCTTCACTAGCGGGGGGCCGGGGGATGAGCAGTTCTTC
CASSFTSGGPGDEQFF
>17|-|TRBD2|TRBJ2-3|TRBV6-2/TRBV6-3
TGTGCCAGCAGTACCCGATTACTAGCGGGGGGAAGAGATACGCAGTATTTT
CASSTRLLAGGRDTQYF
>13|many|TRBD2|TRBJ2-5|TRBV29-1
TGCAGCGTCGTTACTAGCGGGGAAGAGACCCAGTACTTC
CSVVTSGEETQYF
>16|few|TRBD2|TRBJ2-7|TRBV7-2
TGTGCCAGCAGCACTCTGGGAGCGGGAGGGCCCCGAGAGCAGTACTTC
CASSTLGAGGPREQYF
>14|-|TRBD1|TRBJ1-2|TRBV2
TGTGCCAGCATCCGACAGGGGGCGGGCTATGGCTACACCTTC
CASIRQGAGYGYTF
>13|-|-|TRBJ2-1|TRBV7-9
TGTGTCAGCAGCTTAGCCCCCTACAATGAGCGGTACTTC
CVSSLAPYNERYF
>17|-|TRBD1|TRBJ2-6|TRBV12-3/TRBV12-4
TGTGCCAGCAGTTTTGCACAGGGGGAATCTGGGGCCAACGTCCGGACTTTC
CASSFAQGESGANVRTF
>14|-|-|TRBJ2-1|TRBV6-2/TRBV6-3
TGTGCCAGCATCCGCGACACTTCCAGAAATGGGCAGTTCTTC
CASIRDTSRNGQFF
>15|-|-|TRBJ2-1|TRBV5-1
TGCGCCAGCAGCTTGATGGGGGAAGGGGGTGGTGAGCAGTTCTTC
CASSLMGEGGGEQFF
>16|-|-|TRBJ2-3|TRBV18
TGTGCCAGCTCACCATATGTCCCTACGTCCACAGATACGCAGTATTTT
CASSPYVPTSTDTQYF
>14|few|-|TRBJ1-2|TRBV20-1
TGCAGTGCCCTTGCGGATGGACGGTACTATGGCTACACCTTC
CSALADGRYYGYTF
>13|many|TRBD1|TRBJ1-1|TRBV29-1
TGCAGCGCCGCTACCCGGGACAGACTAGAAGCTTTCTTT
CSAATRDRLEAFF
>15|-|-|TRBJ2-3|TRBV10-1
TGCGCCAGCAGCCCTTTGACAGCTCTCACAGATACGCAGTATTTT
CASSPLTALTDTQYF
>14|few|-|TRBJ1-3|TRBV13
TGTGCCAGCAGCTTCCACACGGAGAGAAACACCATATATTTT
CASSFHTERNTIYF
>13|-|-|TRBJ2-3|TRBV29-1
TGCAGTGTTGAAGGCAGGGCCACAGATACGCAGTATTTT
CSVEGRATDTQYF
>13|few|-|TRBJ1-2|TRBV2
TGTGCCAGCAGATTCGACAGTACGATAGGCTACACCTTC
CASRFDSTIGYTF
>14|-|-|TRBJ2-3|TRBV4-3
TGCGCCAGCAGCCAGCTACACGGTACAGATACGCAGTATTTT
CASSQLHGTDTQYF
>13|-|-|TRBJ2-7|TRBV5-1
TGCGTCAGCCGGGTACAGGGTTCCTACGAGCAGTACTTC
CVSRVQGSYEQYF
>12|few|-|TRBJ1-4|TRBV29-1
TGCAGCGTTGAAGACCATAATGAAAAACTGTTTTTT
CSVEDHNEKLFF
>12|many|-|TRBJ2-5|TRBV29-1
TGCAGCGTTGAGGAGGGGCCGGGGACCCAGTACTTC
CSVEEGPGTQYF
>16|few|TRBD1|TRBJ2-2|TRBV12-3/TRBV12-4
TGTGCCAGCAGTTTCAGGGGACAGGGGGCTTCCGGGGAGCTGTTTTTT
CASSFRGQGASGELFF
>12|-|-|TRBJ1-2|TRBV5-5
TGTACCAGCAGCTTAGGTTACGATGGCTACACCTTC
CTSSLGYDGYTF
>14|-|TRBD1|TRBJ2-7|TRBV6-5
TGTGCCAGCAAGGACGGGACAGGGTTCAGCGAGCAGTACTTC
CASKDGTGFSEQYF
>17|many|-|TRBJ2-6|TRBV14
TGTGCCAGCAGCCAAGGAGTTCGAGTGTCTGGGGCCAACGTCCTGACTTTC
CASSQGVRVSGANVLTF
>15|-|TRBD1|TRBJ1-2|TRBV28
TGTGCCAGCAGTTTATTCGGGACAGGGGTGGATGGCTACACCTTC
CASSLFGTGVDGYTF
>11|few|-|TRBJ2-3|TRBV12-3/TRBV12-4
TGTGCCAGCAGTCAGAGTATCCCGCAGTATTTT
CASSQSIPQYF
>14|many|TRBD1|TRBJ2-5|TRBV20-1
TGCAGTGCCACCGGGACAGGGGGCTGGGAGACCCAGTACTTC
CSATGTGGWETQYF
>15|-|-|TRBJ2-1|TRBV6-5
TGTGCCAGCAGTTACTCATCTGGACTTTACAATGAGCAGTTCTTC
CASSYSSGLYNEQFF